A selection of T cell receptor beta chains follows, all from one sample in a study of shared clonotypes between healthy human individuals. Produced via immunoSEQ multiplex PCR; TCRdb's table is partial and in-frame only. The sample shows fewer than 550,000 clones, over 75% of them seen only once. The sample consisted of PBMCs. Receptors originate from a woman aged 40 to 50 in good health. Some clones in this sample may be carry-over from other donors' samples. CDR3s include the opening cysteine and the closing phenylalanine or tryptophan. Each record gives: J gene, clone size, V gene, CDR3 protein. Part of the rows lack a size; the others show once, few, many or a class for expanded clones.

>TRBJ2-7|.|TRBV7-2
CASSTRQGGTYEQYF
>TRBJ2-5|.|TRBV7-2
CASRQTLTGVQETQYF
>TRBJ2-1|.|TRBV28
CASTKDNPEQFF
>TRBJ2-7|.|TRBV11-2
CASSLAGGPPDYEQYF
>TRBJ2-7|few|TRBV6-5
CASSHRRRGREQYF
>TRBJ2-7|.|TRBV7-2
CASSPSGHAYEQYF
>TRBJ1-5|.|TRBV6-6
CASRPGQVTQPQHF
>TRBJ1-4|.|TRBV27
CASSPKIGTGEEKLFF
>TRBJ2-7|few|TRBV5-1
CASSSQLAPSYEQYF
>TRBJ2-1|.|TRBV7-3
CASSLNRLGQTNDNEQFF
>TRBJ2-5|.|TRBV4-1
CASSRGWRGETQYF
>TRBJ2-1|.|TRBV2
CASSEEGGRRSYNEQFF
>TRBJ2-1|.|TRBV7-9
CASSHRRGSYNEQFF
>TRBJ1-4|.|TRBV18
CASSPPGQGLATNEKLFF
>TRBJ2-5|.|TRBV21-1
CASSKVVAACQETQYF
>TRBJ2-7|.|TRBV13
CASSLGLAGYEQYF
>TRBJ2-2|.|TRBV11-2
CASSWGRVSGELFF
>TRBJ1-6|.|TRBV7-6
CASSWGVGSNSPLHF
>TRBJ2-7|few|TRBV7-2
CASSPRQASYEQYF
>TRBJ2-7|.|TRBV5-6
CASSPSGGGQYF
>TRBJ1-5|.|TRBV19
CASSKEGEAGPQHF
>TRBJ2-7|.|TRBV18
CASSPEQGWGEQYF
>TRBJ2-7|.|TRBV2
CASSLAVRTGGLGSYEQYF
>TRBJ1-3|.|TRBV5-1
CASRATGSSGNTIYF
>TRBJ1-1|.|TRBV5-1
CASSFQGQGTEAFF
>TRBJ1-1|.|TRBV7-9
CASSPTWDTEAFF
>TRBJ2-3|many|TRBV18
CASSPNGGPDTQYF